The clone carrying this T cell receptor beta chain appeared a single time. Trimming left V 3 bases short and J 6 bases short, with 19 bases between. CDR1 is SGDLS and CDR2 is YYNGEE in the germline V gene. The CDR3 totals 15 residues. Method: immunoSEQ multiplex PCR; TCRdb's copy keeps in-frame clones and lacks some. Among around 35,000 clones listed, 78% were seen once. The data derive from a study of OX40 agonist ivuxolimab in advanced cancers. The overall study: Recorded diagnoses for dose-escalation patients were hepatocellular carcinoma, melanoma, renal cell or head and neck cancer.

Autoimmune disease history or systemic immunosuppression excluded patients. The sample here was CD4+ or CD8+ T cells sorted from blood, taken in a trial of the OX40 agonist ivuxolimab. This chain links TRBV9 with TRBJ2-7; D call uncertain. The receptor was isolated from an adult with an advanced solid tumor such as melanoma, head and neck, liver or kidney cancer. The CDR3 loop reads CASSALGRPLGEQYF. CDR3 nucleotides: TGTGCCAGCAGCGCCCTAGGCCGCCCCTTAGGCGAGCAGTACTTC.